These 30 T cell receptor beta chains were all obtained from the same sample, sequenced in a study of T cell responses to AZD1222 COVID-19 vaccine. The protocol was immunoSEQ multiplex PCR, while the TCRdb copy is restricted to in-frame clones and leaves out a portion. The sample holds some 130,000 clones, roughly nine tenths seen once. The sequencing here drew on peripheral blood, taken 28 days after the second AZD1222 dose. Receptor source: an adult who received the AZD1222 COVID-19 vaccine.

The chain's CDR3 is CAISSGTGGDSYEQYF. CDR3 DNA sequence: TGTGCCATCAGCTCCGGGACAGGGGGCGACTCCTACGAGCAGTACTTC. The genes are TRBV10-3 and TRBJ2-7, with 12 bases fitting TRBD1. V lost 6 bases, J lost 0 bases, and 6 bases stayed unmatched. The CDR3 totals 16 residues. Looked up from germline, CDR1 is ENHRY and CDR2 is SYGVKD.

This clone occurred a few times. The identical CDR3 is also encoded by other nucleotide sequences in the sample. This chain links TRBV6-5 with TRBJ1-3; D uncertain. V dropped 5 bases and J dropped 0 bases, with 8 bases sitting between them. This CDR3 has 14 residues. The germline CDR1 and CDR2 sequences are MNHEY and SVGAGI. The chain's CDR3 is CASSLLSSGNTIYF. For the CDR3, the DNA is TGTGCCAGCAGTCTGCTCTCCTCTGGAAACACCATATATTTT.

V gene TRBV10-1 combines with J gene TRBJ2-5; 7 positions match TRBD2. V dropped 3 bases and J dropped 6; count of bases not matched to a gene: 4. CDR1 and CDR2 from the germline V gene are WNHNN and SYGVQD (reference sequence). The length of the CDR3 is 13 residues. CDR3 protein: CASSESGKKTQYF. The CDR3 coding sequence is TGCGCCAGCAGTGAAAGCGGGAAAAAGACCCAGTACTTC.

V usage is TRBV7-9 and J usage is TRBJ2-1, with TRBD1 identical over 9 bases. This CDR3 is 17 amino acids long. V shed 4 bases and J 7 bases; nucleotides not matched to a gene: 14. CDR1 is SEHNR, CDR2 FQNEAQ, per germline (reference sequence). The CDR3 DNA sequence: TGTGCCAGCAGCTCCCACCTACAGGGGGCGCAAAAAAATGAGCAGTTCTTC. As protein: CASSSHLQGAQKNEQFF. The full variable domain, completed using reference TRBV7-9 and TRBJ2-1, is DTGVSQNPRHKITKRGQNVTFRCDPISEHNRLYWYRQTLGQGPEFLTYFQNEAQLEKSRLLSDRFSAERPKGSFSTLEIQRTEQGDSAMYLCASSSHLQGAQKNEQFFGPGTRLTVL.

V gene TRBV7-2 combines with J gene TRBJ1-1; D gene unclear. The CDR3 consists of 14 residues. Trimming removed 1 base at V and 0 bases at J, with 6 bases between. Per germline, CDR1 SGHTA and CDR2 FQGNSA. The CDR3 nucleotides read TGTGCCAGCAGCTTAGACCCAATGAACACTGAAGCTTTCTTT. Encoded protein: CASSLDPMNTEAFF. The entire variable domain, with the rest obtained from reference TRBV7-2 and TRBJ1-1, is as follows: GAGVSQSPSNKVTEKGKDVELRCDPISGHTALYWYRQSLGQGLEFLIYFQGNSAPDKSGLPSDRFSAERTGGSVSTLTIQRTQQEDSAVYLCASSLDPMNTEAFFGQGTRLTVV.

This clone appeared a single time. The chain joins TRBV4-3 to TRBJ1-6, with unresolved D. This CDR3 is built from 15 residues. Per the germline V gene, CDR1 is LGHNA and CDR2 is YSLEER. Trimming pared 4 bases from V and 7 bases from J, leaving 14 bases between. CDR3 in amino acids: CASSRGTDGNSPLHF. The CDR3 DNA follows: TGCGCCAGCAGCCGGGGAACGGACGGAAATTCACCCCTCCACTTT.

This clone appeared a single time. This chain joins TRBV18 and TRBJ1-2; 7 bases align to TRBD1. The CDR3 is 15 residues long. V trimming: 2 bases; J trimming: 4 bases; junction bases outside the gene matches: 7. Per germline, CDR1 KGHSH and CDR2 LQKENI. CDR3 protein: CASSPGAGGSYGYTF. CDR3 sequence (DNA): TGTGCCAGCTCACCAGGAGCAGGGGGTAGCTATGGCTACACCTTC.

This sequence joins TRBV7-2 and TRBJ1-1; D perhaps matches TRBD1 (6 bases). CDR3 length: 14 amino acids. The germline gives CDR1 SGHTA, CDR2 FQGNSA. Deletions cut 5 bases from V and 1 base from J, with 11 bases between. CDR3 amino acids: CASSPQGTNTEAFF. In DNA, the CDR3 is TGTGCCAGCAGCCCACAGGGCACGAACACTGAAGCTTTCTTT. Full variable domain (remainder filled in from reference TRBV7-2 and TRBJ1-1): GAGVSQSPSNKVTEKGKDVELRCDPISGHTALYWYRQSLGQGLEFLIYFQGNSAPDKSGLPSDRFSAERTGGSVSTLTIQRTQQEDSAVYLCASSPQGTNTEAFFGQGTRLTVV.

The gene calls are TRBV18 and TRBJ2-5; D call uncertain. The CDR3 is made up of 13 amino acids. Germline V lookup: CDR1 KGHSH, CDR2 LQKENI. V lost 2 bases and J 4 bases, leaving 8 bases between the germline ends. CDR3: CASSPRAGETQYF. The DNA for the CDR3 is TGTGCCAGCTCACCAAGGGCAGGAGAGACCCAGTACTTC.

The CDR3 spells CSGRDRSTEAFF. The CDR3 DNA sequence: TGCAGCGGTCGAGACAGGAGCACTGAAGCTTTCTTT. This chain connects TRBV29-1 to TRBJ1-1, with a possible D match to TRBD1 (6 bases). This CDR3 region has 12 residues. V lost 7 bases to trimming and J lost 4 bases, with 13 bases between them. Germline assignment: CDR1 SQVTM and CDR2 ANQGSEA.

DNA for the CDR3: TGTGCCAGCAGCTTTGGGGGATGGAACGGCTACACCTTC. Translation gives CASSFGGWNGYTF. This sequence joins TRBV5-6 and TRBJ1-2; D might be TRBD1 (5 bases). This CDR3 contains 13 residues. Trimming pared 2 bases from V and 8 bases from J, leaving 13 bases between. Germline V gene sequence: CDR1 SGHDT, CDR2 YYEEEE.

This sequence joins TRBV9 and TRBJ1-1, with TRBD1 as a possible D gene (5 bases). Germline CDR1 reads SGDLS; CDR2 reads YYNGEE. Deletions cut 4 bases from V and 9 bases from J, with 16 bases between. The CDR3 extends over 13 amino acids. CDR3 amino acids: CASSPARGAQAFF. The CDR3 nucleotides are TGTGCCAGCAGCCCCGCCAGAGGGGCTCAAGCTTTCTTT.

The rearrangement links TRBV28 to TRBJ1-1; 7 nucleotides align to TRBD1. After removal of 6 bases from V and 3 bases from J, the junction contained 10 bases not matched to a gene. This CDR3 comprises 15 residues. Germline CDR1 reads MDHEN; CDR2 reads SYDVKM. Here the CDR3 DNA reads TGTGCCAGCAGCTCCCCTGCGGGGACAGACACTGAAGCTTTCTTT. The encoded protein is CASSSPAGTDTEAFF. Using reference TRBV28 and TRBJ1-1 for the parts outside the CDR3, the full variable domain is DVKVTQSSRYLVKRTGEKVFLECVQDMDHENMFWYRQDPGLGLRLIYFSYDVKMKEKGDIPEGYSVSREKKERFSLILESASTNQTSMYLCASSSPAGTDTEAFFGQGTRLTVV.

The V call is TRBV10-3, the J call TRBJ1-6; no definite D call. The CDR3 contains 14 residues. V was cut by 4 bases and J by 8 bases, with 12 bases left in between. Germline CDR1 reads ENHRY; CDR2 reads SYGVKD. The CDR3 DNA follows: TGTGCCATCAGTGCTCAACGTCTGGATTCACCCCTCCACTTT. Protein sequence: CAISAQRLDSPLHF.

The chain employs TRBV30 and TRBJ1-4; 7 bases map to TRBD1. Trimming removed 0 bases from V and 7 bases from J; junction bases left unmatched: 8. The CDR3 covers 15 residues. Germline V CDR1 and CDR2: GTSNPN, SVGIG (reference sequence). CDR3 in amino acids: CAWSVLPGGGEKLFF. DNA for the CDR3: TGTGCCTGGAGTGTACTACCAGGGGGTGGTGAAAAACTGTTTTTT.

The chain links TRBV30 to TRBJ1-3; no clear D gene. The CDR3 length is 12 residues. Trimming shortened V by 0 bases and J by 7 bases, and 7 bases separated the two germline ends. Germline CDR1 and CDR2: GTSNPN and SVGIG (reference sequence). The CDR3 spells CAWSVTENTIYF. The DNA of the CDR3 is TGTGCCTGGAGTGTAACGGAGAACACCATATATTTT. The entire variable domain, with the rest obtained from reference TRBV30 and TRBJ1-3, is as follows: SQTIHQWPATLVQPVGSPLSLECTVEGTSNPNLYWYRQAAGRGLQLLFYSVGIGQISSEVPQNLSASRPQDRQFILSSKKLLLSDSGFYLCAWSVTENTIYFGEGSWLTVV.

The V call is TRBV5-1, the J call TRBJ2-7, with D hard to call. V gave up 6 bases and J gave up 3 bases, with 19 bases separating them. Germline CDR1 is SGHRS and CDR2 is YFSETQ. The CDR3 has 15 residues. The CDR3 DNA follows: TGCGCCAGCAAATTGGAAATCGGAGCTTACTACGAGCAGTACTTC. Amino acids: CASKLEIGAYYEQYF.

The J gene is TRBJ1-6, the V gene TRBV7-8; no firm D call. Per the germline V gene, CDR1 is SGHVS and CDR2 is FQNEAQ. Between the trimmed V and J ends, which lost 5 bases and 7 bases, there was a span of 15 bases. There are 15 residues in the CDR3. CDR3 in DNA: TGTGCCAGCAGCCAAAGCCAGGTGCAGAATTCACCCCTCCACTTT. Its translation: CASSQSQVQNSPLHF.

The chain joins TRBV20-1 to TRBJ2-3; a weak D match, TRBD2 (5 bases). CDR3 size: 14 residues. Germline assignment: CDR1 DFQATT and CDR2 SNEGSKA (reference sequence). V was trimmed by 6 bases and J by 1 base, leaving 14 bases between them. The CDR3 DNA reads TGCAGTGCGAGTTACGCCGGGGGCACAGATACGCAGTATTTT. This sequence encodes CSASYAGGTDTQYF.

This sequence joins TRBV3-1 (or the pseudogene TRBV3-2) and TRBJ1-2; D gene uncertain. Germline-derived CDR1 and CDR2 are LGHDT and YNNKEL (reference sequence). The CDR3 sequence is 18 residues long. V lost 4 bases, J lost 4 bases, and 25 bases lay in between. DNA of the CDR3: TGTGCCAGCAGCCTGTATTCGATAGACACAACACATTCCTATGGCTACACCTTC. It codes for CASSLYSIDTTHSYGYTF.

This clone appeared a few times. The genes are TRBV5-5 and TRBJ2-7, with a tentative D call TRBD2 (5 bases). Trimming shortened V by 2 bases and J by 5 bases, and 11 bases separated the two germline ends. The germline V gene has CDR1 SGHKS and CDR2 YYEKEE (reference sequence). This CDR3 region has 13 residues. The CDR3 loop reads CASSFSSTHEQYF. CDR3 nucleotides: TGTGCCAGCAGCTTCTCTAGCACCCACGAGCAGTACTTC. The variable domain in full, completed from reference TRBV5-5 and TRBJ2-7, reads DAGVTQSPTHLIKTRGQQVTLRCSPISGHKSVSWYQQVLGQGPQFIFQYYEKEERGRGNFPDRFSARQFPNYSSELNVNALLLGDSALYLCASSFSSTHEQYFGPGTRLTVT.

The chain employs TRBV18 and TRBJ2-7; 8 bases align to TRBD1. Unmatched junction bases numbered 13, after V lost 6 bases and J lost 6 bases. This CDR3 is 15 amino acids long. Germline V CDR1 and CDR2: KGHSH, LQKENI. In nucleotides, the CDR3 is TGTGCCAGCTCTCCCACTCAGACAGGGGTTCGCGAGCAGTACTTC. Translation gives CASSPTQTGVREQYF.

J is TRBJ1-1 and V is TRBV25-1; D gene uncertain. The CDR3 runs to 14 residues. CDR1 is MGHDK, CDR2 SYGVNS, per germline. Trimming removed 3 bases at V and 12 bases at J, with 20 bases between. The CDR3 DNA reads TGTGCCAGCAGTGACGCCCCCACGGGGATCGGCACTTTCTTT. Translating it yields CASSDAPTGIGTFF.

Comments on this clone: Distinct nucleotide sequences in the sample also encode this CDR3. The CDR3 bases are TGCGCCAGCAGCTTAGGAACAAGTTCCTACAATGAGCAGTTCTTC. Translation gives CASSLGTSSYNEQFF. V and J are TRBV5-1 and TRBJ2-1; D is undetermined. The germline gives CDR1 SGHRS, CDR2 YFSETQ. The CDR3 extends over 15 amino acids. Trimming shortened V by 2 bases and J by 1 base, and 10 bases separated the two germline ends. Drawing the rest from reference TRBV5-1 and TRBJ2-1, the complete variable domain is KAGVTQTPRYLIKTRGQQVTLSCSPISGHRSVSWYQQTPGQGLQFLFEYFSETQRNKGNFPGRFSGRQFSNSRSEMNVSTLELGDSALYLCASSLGTSSYNEQFFGPGTRLTVL.

To note about this clone: Other DNA sequences in the same sample also yield this CDR3. This rearrangement joins TRBV27 to TRBJ1-1, with D hard to call. Trimming took 2 bases from V and 2 from J, leaving 6 bases between them. Germline V lookup: CDR1 MNHEY, CDR2 SMNVEV (reference sequence). This CDR3 contains 13 residues. The CDR3 reads CASSLKANTEAFF. The CDR3 DNA reads TGTGCCAGCAGTTTAAAGGCCAACACTGAAGCTTTCTTT.

The chain carries TRBV5-6 and TRBJ1-6; tentatively, D is TRBD1 (5 bases). The CDR3 runs 16 residues. Looked up from germline, CDR1 is SGHDT and CDR2 is YYEEEE. V was trimmed by 4 bases and J by 0 bases, leaving 11 bases between them. This chain's CDR3 is CASSGGGSSYNSPLHF. The CDR3 DNA reads as TGTGCCAGCAGCGGGGGTGGGAGCTCCTATAATTCACCCCTCCACTTT.

This clone was detected once. CDR3 residues: CASSHTSGSNEQFF. For the CDR3, the DNA is TGTGCCAGCAGCCACACTAGCGGGAGCAATGAGCAGTTCTTC. This chain uses TRBV3-1 (or the pseudogene TRBV3-2) with TRBJ2-1; 11 bases fit TRBD2. CDR3 length: 14 residues. J lost 6 bases, V lost 3 bases, and 1 base had no gene match. Germline lookup yields CDR1 LGHDT and CDR2 YNNKEL (reference sequence).

The chain uses TRBV4-3 and TRBJ1-3; tentative D call: TRBD1 (5 bases). CDR1 is LGHNA, CDR2 YSLEER, per germline. The CDR3 runs 16 residues. V dropped 1 base and J dropped 2 bases, with 12 bases sitting between them. The CDR3 DNA sequence: TGCGCCAGCAGCCAAGGACAGTCATCGACTGGAAACACCATATATTTT. Protein: CASSQGQSSTGNTIYF.

V gene TRBV7-3 combines with J gene TRBJ2-1; D may be TRBD1 or TRBD2 (7 bases each). The CDR3 runs 15 residues. The V gene lost 5 bases and the J gene lost 7 bases, with 18 bases spanning the gap. Germline V gives CDR1 SGHTA, CDR2 FQGTGA. The CDR3 loop is CASSPRGGVGNEQFF. The DNA of the CDR3 is TGTGCCAGCAGCCCCAGGGGGGGCGTGGGGAATGAGCAGTTCTTC.

The chain uses TRBV4-2 and TRBJ2-7; D is ambiguous. The ends were cut back, 1 base at V and 5 bases at J, with 6 bases in the middle. Germline CDR1 LGHNA, CDR2 YNFKEQ. The CDR3 contains 12 residues. The chain's CDR3 is CASSQGRHEQYF. CDR3 DNA: TGTGCCAGCAGCCAAGGGCGCCACGAGCAGTACTTC.